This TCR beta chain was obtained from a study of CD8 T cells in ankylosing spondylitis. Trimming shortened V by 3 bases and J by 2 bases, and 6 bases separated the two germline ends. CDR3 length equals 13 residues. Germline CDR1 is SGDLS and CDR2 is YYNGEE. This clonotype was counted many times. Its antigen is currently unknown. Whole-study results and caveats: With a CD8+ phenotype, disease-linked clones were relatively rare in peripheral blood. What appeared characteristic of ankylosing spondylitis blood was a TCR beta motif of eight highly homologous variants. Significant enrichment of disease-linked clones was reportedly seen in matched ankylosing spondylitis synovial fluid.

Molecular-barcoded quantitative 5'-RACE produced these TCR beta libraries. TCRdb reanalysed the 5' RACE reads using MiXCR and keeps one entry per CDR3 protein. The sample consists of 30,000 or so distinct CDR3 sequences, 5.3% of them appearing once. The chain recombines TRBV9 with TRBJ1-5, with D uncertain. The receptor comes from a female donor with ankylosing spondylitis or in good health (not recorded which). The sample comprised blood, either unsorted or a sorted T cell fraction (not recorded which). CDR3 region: CASSGTGNQPQHF. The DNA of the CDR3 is TGTGCCAGCAGCGGCACAGGCAATCAGCCCCAGCATTTT.